Only a few counts were recorded for the clone carrying this T cell receptor beta chain. No antigen is known for it. With 4 bases clipped from V and 5 bases from J, the junction kept 10 bases outside the gene matches. CDR1 is SGHRS and CDR2 is YFSETQ in the germline V gene. The CDR3 has 15 residues. Unique molecular identifiers were in the cDNA, with template-switch universal primer binding. From the 5' RACE reads, TCRdb called clonotypes with MiXCR, one entry per CDR3 protein. This table has around 550,000 distinct CDR3 sequences, about 15% appearing once. These data come from a study of identical twins. Study-level findings and limits: Researchers caution that invariant MAIT and iNKT cells could partly confound zero-insertion analyses.

Another study also made use of these data, one on yellow fever vaccine responses in identical twins.

The sequencing input was CD4+ T cells sorted from blood. The receptor was derived from a woman aged 18-29 years in good health. The rearrangement uses TRBV5-1 and TRBJ1-1; 8 bases fit TRBD1. The CDR3 region is CASSPPGQEGTEAFF. As DNA, the CDR3 is TGCGCCAGCAGCCCGCCGGGACAGGAGGGGACTGAAGCTTTCTTT.